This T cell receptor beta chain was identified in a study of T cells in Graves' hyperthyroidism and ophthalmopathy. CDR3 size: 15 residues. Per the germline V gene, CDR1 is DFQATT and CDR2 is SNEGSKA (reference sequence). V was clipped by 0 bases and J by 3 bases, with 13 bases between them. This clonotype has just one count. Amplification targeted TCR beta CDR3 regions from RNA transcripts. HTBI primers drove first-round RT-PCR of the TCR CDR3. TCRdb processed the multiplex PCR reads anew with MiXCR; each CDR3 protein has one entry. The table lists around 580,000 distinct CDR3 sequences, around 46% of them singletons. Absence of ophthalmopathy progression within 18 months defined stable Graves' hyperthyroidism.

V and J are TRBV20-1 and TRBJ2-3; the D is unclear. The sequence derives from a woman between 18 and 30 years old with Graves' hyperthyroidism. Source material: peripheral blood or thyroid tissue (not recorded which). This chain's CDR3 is CSARDGLVRTDTQYF. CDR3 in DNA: TGCAGTGCTAGAGATGGTTTAGTGAGAACAGATACGCAGTATTTT.